This T cell receptor (beta chain) stems from a study of T cell responses to AZD1222 COVID-19 vaccine. Study at large: Second doses at about 4 or about 12 weeks were pooled.

A note on this clone: Its target is not known.

Assay: immunoSEQ multiplex PCR; the TCRdb copy retains only in-frame clones and omits some. The repertoire holds 110,000 or so clones, with 88% as singletons. This CDR3 region has 13 residues. Germline values: CDR1 SQVTM, CDR2 ANQGSEA. V dropped 1 base and J dropped 0 bases, with 5 bases sitting between them. Study findings and constraints: The study found Spike-specific TCR breadth and depth rose after two AZD1222 doses. Spike-wide coverage was observed for vaccine-associated CD4 TCRs, with dominant responses at 160-218 and 743-854. The sample set comprised mostly white British donors with more females, and clonal diversity was possibly underestimated.

The chain links TRBV29-1 to TRBJ2-3; D gene uncertain. Material: peripheral blood, obtained on day 0 of AZD1222 vaccination. The clonotype comes from an adult in good health. The CDR3 DNA is TGCAGCGTTGAAGGGGAAAGCACAGATACGCAGTATTTT. Translation: CSVEGESTDTQYF.